This section outlines one T cell receptor beta chain sequence together with its context. Its antigen is unidentified. Generated by immunoSEQ multiplex PCR, the TCRdb table keeps only in-frame clones and is missing some. The data show some 70,000 clones, just over 90% seen once. CDR1 is SGHRS and CDR2 is YFSETQ in the germline V gene. The CDR3 has 16 amino acids. V lost 4 bases, J lost 2 bases, and 6 bases stayed unmatched. The data derive from a study of CD4 T cells in relation to SARS-CoV-2 and coronaviruses. Study-wide findings and caveats: This crossreactivity analysis covered spike protein alone, no other viral proteins. Pre-pandemic and post-infection samples never came from the same donor.

Before the COVID-19 pandemic, during about 2011-2019, CD4+ T cells were taken from unexposed donors. The chain is built from TRBV5-1 and TRBJ2-6; 7 positions match TRBD1. The TCR originated in a human donor in good health. The sample consisted of naive CD4+ T cells from PBMCs. As for subset: naive CD4+ T cells isolated by negative enrichment. CDR3 sequence reads: CASSATGQTGANVLTF. For the CDR3, the DNA is TGCGCCAGCAGCGCAACGGGACAGACTGGGGCCAACGTCCTGACTTTC.